The T cell receptor (beta chain) described here comes from a study of cytomegalovirus exposure and HLA in healthy donors. To note about this clone: Its specificity is unknown.

The donors were part of the validation cohort, which consisted of roughly 120 subjects and was separate from the first cohort of 666 subjects. The assay was immunoSEQ multiplex PCR, and TCRdb's table has in-frame clones only and misses some. In the table there are 150,000 to 200,000 clones, less than 85% of which are singletons. Study-level findings and limits: According to a subsequent analysis, TCR clusters from the first cohort were inclined to appear together in the roughly 120 validation repertoires. The study put around 180 TCR beta chains on its list as cytomegalovirus-associated. Cytomegalovirus status, reportedly, was diagnosed with high specificity and sensitivity by the classifier.

The TCR was taken from a man between 18 and 29 years old in good health and CMV-seropositive. Material for sequencing was PBMCs.

CDR3 residues: CASSQGRGPAFKTEAFF. DNA for the CDR3: TGCGCCAGCAGCCAGGGGCGAGGTCCCGCTTTTAAGACTGAAGCTTTCTTT. This sequence joins TRBV4-1 and TRBJ1-1, with a weak D call TRBD1 (5 bases). Germline V gene data show CDR1 as MGHRA and CDR2 as YSYEKL. Trimming took off 3 bases at V and 5 bases at J, with 22 bases between the two ends. The CDR3 spans 17 residues.